This TCR beta chain came from a study of CD8+ T cells in alopecia areata. Study overall: At a dose of 5 to 10 mg twice daily, oral tofacitinib was given to treated patients.

Points from the study as a whole: Among the top 100, expanded CD8+ clones were significantly decreased by tofacitinib, as was scalp clonality. Many expanded lesional clones remained in scalp and blood on tofacitinib.

From germline, CDR1 is SQVTM and CDR2 ANQGSEA. V lost 4 bases and J lost 0, with 9 bases in between. CDR3 length: 13 residues. Treatment given: oral pan-JAK inhibitor, 5-10 mg twice daily. Details on this clone: Its specificity is not known.

Extracted RNA was reverse transcribed, and the resulting cDNA served as sequencing template. The protocol was immunoSEQ multiplex PCR, while the TCRdb copy is restricted to in-frame clones and leaves out a portion. Here the sample spans roughly 190,000 clones, roughly three fifths being singletons. V and J are TRBV29-1 and TRBJ1-1; no clear D. The source of this sequence is a human donor with alopecia areata. The sequenced sample was CD4+ T cells sorted from blood, obtained at week 4, from a patient treated with tofacitinib. As DNA, the CDR3 is TGCAGCGTTGTATTTTTAATGAACACTGAAGCTTTCTTT. This codes for CSVVFLMNTEAFF.